This TCR beta chain appears in the sequencing data of a study of shared clonotypes between healthy human individuals. Source study methods: ImmunoSEQ output held junction-only sequences without quality scores, so filtering differed. TCRdb's copy holds only in-frame clones and misses some; the assay was immunoSEQ multiplex PCR. V, J and clone size were drawn from that table, and D and trimming were deduced from the DNA. The table includes roughly 400,000 clones, around 96% detected once. For this clone: Its matching antigen is unknown.

Germline assignment: CDR1 SQVTM and CDR2 ANQGSEA. V shed 8 bases, J shed 0 bases, and the junction held 6 bases outside the gene matches. This CDR3 is built from 14 residues. Study-level points and caveats: Naive CD4 clonotype sharing across several donors was approximately 5%. Represented genetic and exposure-history diversity was restricted by having few donors.

Participating donors were healthy, HIV-negative adults free of recent acute infections or vaccinations. J is TRBJ2-1 and V is TRBV29-1; 8 bases map to TRBD1. This TCR was sampled from a young man in good health. The sequencing input was memory CD8+ T cells sorted from blood. This sample's subset: CD45RO+ cells pooled with CCR7-negative TemRA cells. CDR3 sequence: CSTRQGNSYNEQFF. The CDR3 DNA reads as TGCAGCACTAGACAGGGGAACTCCTACAATGAGCAGTTCTTC.